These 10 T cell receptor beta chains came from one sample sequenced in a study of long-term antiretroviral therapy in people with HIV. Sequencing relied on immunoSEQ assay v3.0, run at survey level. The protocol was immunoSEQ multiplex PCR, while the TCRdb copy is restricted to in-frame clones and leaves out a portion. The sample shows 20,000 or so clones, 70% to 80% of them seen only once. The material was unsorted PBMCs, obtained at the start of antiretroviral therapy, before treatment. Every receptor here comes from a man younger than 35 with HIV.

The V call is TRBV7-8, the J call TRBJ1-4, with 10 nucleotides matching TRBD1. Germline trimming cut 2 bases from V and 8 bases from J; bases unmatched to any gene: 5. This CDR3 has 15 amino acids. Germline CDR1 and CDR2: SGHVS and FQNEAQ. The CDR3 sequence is CASSLTGTGAEKLFF. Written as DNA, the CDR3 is TGTGCCAGCAGCTTAACCGGGACAGGGGCCGAAAAACTGTTTTTT.

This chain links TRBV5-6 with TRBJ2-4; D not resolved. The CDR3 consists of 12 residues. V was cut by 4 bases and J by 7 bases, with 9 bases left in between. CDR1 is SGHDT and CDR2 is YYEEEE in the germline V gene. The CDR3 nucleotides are TGTGCCAGCAGCCTTAAGGCCAACATTCAGTACTTC. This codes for CASSLKANIQYF.

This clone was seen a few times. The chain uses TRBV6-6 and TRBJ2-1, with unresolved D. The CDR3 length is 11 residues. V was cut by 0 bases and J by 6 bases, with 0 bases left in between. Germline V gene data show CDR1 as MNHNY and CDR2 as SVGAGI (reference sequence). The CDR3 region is CASSYSNEQFF. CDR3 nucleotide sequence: TGTGCCAGCAGTTACTCCAATGAGCAGTTCTTC.

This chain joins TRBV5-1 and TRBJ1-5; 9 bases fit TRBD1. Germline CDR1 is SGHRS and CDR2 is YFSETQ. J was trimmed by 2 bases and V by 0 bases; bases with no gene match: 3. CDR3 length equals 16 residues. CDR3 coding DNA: TGCGCCAGCAGCTTGGGGGACAGGGAAGGCAATCAGCCCCAGCATTTT. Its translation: CASSLGDREGNQPQHF. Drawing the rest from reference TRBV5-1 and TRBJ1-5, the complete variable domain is KAGVTQTPRYLIKTRGQQVTLSCSPISGHRSVSWYQQTPGQGLQFLFEYFSETQRNKGNFPGRFSGRQFSNSRSEMNVSTLELGDSALYLCASSLGDREGNQPQHFGDGTRLSIL.

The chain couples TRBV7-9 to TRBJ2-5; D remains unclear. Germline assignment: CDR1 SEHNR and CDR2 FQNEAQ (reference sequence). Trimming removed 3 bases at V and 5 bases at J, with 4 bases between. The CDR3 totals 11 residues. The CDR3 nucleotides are TGTGCCAGCAGCTTCAAGGAGACCCAGTACTTC. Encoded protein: CASSFKETQYF.

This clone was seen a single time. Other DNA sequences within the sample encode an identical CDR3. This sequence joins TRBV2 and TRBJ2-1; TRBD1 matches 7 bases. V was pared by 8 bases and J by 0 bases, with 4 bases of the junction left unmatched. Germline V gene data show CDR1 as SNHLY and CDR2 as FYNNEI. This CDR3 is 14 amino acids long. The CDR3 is CASSRGSSYNEQFF. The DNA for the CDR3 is TGTGCCAGCTCCAGGGGGAGCTCCTACAATGAGCAGTTCTTC.

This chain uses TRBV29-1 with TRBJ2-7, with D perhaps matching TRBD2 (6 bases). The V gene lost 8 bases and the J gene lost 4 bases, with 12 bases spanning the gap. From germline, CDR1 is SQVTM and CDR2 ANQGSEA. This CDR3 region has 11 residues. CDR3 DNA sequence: TGCAGCCCCGGGACTCCGTACGAGCAGTACTTC. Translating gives CSPGTPYEQYF.

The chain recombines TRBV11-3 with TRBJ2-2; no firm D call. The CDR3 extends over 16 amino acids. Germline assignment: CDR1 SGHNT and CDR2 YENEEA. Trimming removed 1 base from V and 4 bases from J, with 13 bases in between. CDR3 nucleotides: TGTGCCAGCAGCTTAGCTCACGGGTACACCACCGGGGAGCTGTTTTTT. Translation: CASSLAHGYTTGELFF.

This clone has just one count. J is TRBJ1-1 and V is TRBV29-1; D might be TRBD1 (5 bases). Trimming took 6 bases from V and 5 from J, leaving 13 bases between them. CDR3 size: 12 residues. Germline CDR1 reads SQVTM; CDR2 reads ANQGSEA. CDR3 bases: TGCAGCGTCAATAGGGAGGGGACTGAAGCTTTCTTT. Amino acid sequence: CSVNREGTEAFF.

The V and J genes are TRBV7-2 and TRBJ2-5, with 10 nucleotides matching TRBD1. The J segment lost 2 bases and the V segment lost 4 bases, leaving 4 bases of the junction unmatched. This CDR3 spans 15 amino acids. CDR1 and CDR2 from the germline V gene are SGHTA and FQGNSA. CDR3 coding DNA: TGTGCCAGCAGCTATGGACAGGGGGAGCAAGAGACCCAGTACTTC. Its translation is CASSYGQGEQETQYF.